This TCR beta chain was documented in a study of beta chain features in type 1 diabetes. Study-level points and caveats: Any role of HLA type in TCRB rearrangement remained unresolved here. People with Type 1 diabetes carried modestly yet significantly shorter TCRB CDR3s in all four CD4+ subsets.

cDNA synthesis used the whole RNA isolate, giving expressed TCRB sequences. Regulatory, naive and central memory T cell samples averaged about 3.5 million reads. Data came from immunoSEQ multiplex PCR; TCRdb stores just in-frame clones and leaves some out. The table has 500,000 to 850,000 clones, around 15% seen once. As concerns this clone: Its antigen is currently unknown.

Using CD45RO/CCR7/CD25/CD127/CD95/CD27, CD4+ naive, central memory, regulatory and stem cell-like memory cells were sorted. The germline gives CDR1 SGHDT, CDR2 YYEEEE. This CDR3 region has 16 residues. Germline trimming cut 1 base from V and 1 base from J; bases unmatched to any gene: 7. Sequenced material: naive CD4+ T cells from blood. The receptor was derived from a young man with type 1 diabetes. The chain combines TRBV5-6 with TRBJ2-5, with 7 bases identical to TRBD2. The CDR3 DNA reads as TGTGCCAGCAGCTTGATTGCGGGGGTCGGCCAAGAGACCCAGTACTTC. This encodes CASSLIAGVGQETQYF.